What follows are 25 T cell receptor beta chains derived from one specimen sequenced in a study of cytomegalovirus exposure and HLA in healthy donors. With 60 Vbeta and 13 Jbeta primers, the PCR was carried out. The table came from immunoSEQ multiplex PCR; TCRdb's copy has only in-frame clones and leaves some out. The sample spans some 31,000 clones; the ten largest clones claim 3% to 3.5%. The sample comprised PBMCs. Receptor source: a woman in her 40s in good health and CMV-seropositive.

The chain joins TRBV29-1 to TRBJ2-5; 8 bases match TRBD1. The V segment lost 4 bases and the J segment 5 bases; nucleotides outside the gene matches: 12. Looked up from germline, CDR1 is SQVTM and CDR2 is ANQGSEA. The CDR3 spans 15 residues. The CDR3 protein is CSVVSRDRHRETQYF. CDR3 DNA: TGCAGCGTTGTTTCCCGGGACAGGCACAGGGAGACCCAGTACTTC. The full variable domain, completed using reference TRBV29-1 and TRBJ2-5, is SAVISQKPSRDICQRGTSLTIQCQVDSQVTMMFWYRQQPGQSLTLIATANQGSEATYESGFVIDKFPISRPNLTFSTLTVSNMSPEDSSIYLCSVVSRDRHRETQYFGPGTRLLVL.

The chain couples TRBV5-1 to TRBJ2-5; a possible D gene is TRBD2 (6 bases). This CDR3 comprises 14 residues. Trimming shortened V by 3 bases and J by 5 bases, and 14 bases separated the two germline ends. Germline V gene sequence: CDR1 SGHRS, CDR2 YFSETQ. The DNA for the CDR3 is TGCGCCAGCAGCTCCGGGACTGCCAGGGAGACCCAGTACTTC. Translation gives CASSSGTARETQYF.

V gene TRBV9 combines with J gene TRBJ1-1; the match to TRBD1 covers 8 bases. Germline V lookup: CDR1 SGDLS, CDR2 YYNGEE. CDR3 length: 16 amino acids. V trimming: 2 bases; J trimming: 4 bases; junction bases outside the gene matches: 10. The CDR3 DNA sequence: TGTGCCAGCAGCGTGCTCGGTCCGGGACAGGCCACTGAAGCTTTCTTT. This encodes CASSVLGPGQATEAFF.

The chain uses TRBV10-1 and TRBJ2-2; maybe TRBD2 (6 bases). The V end was cut by 5 bases, the J end by 1 base, with 17 bases between. This CDR3 has 17 amino acids. CDR1 is WNHNN, CDR2 SYGVQD, per germline (reference sequence). The CDR3 spells CASSSFQGLQNTGELFF. The CDR3 coding sequence is TGCGCCAGCAGTTCCTTCCAGGGACTCCAGAACACCGGGGAGCTGTTTTTT.

The rearrangement links TRBV9 to TRBJ2-5, with 13 bases lining up with TRBD2. CDR3 size: 18 residues. Trimming removed 3 bases from V and 2 bases from J; junction bases left unmatched: 10. Germline values: CDR1 SGDLS, CDR2 YYNGEE. This CDR3 reads CASSDPSKLAGGQETQYF. The CDR3 DNA sequence: TGTGCCAGCAGCGATCCCTCTAAACTAGCGGGAGGGCAAGAGACCCAGTACTTC.

This chain joins TRBV30 and TRBJ2-7, with 7 bases lining up with TRBD2. Unmatched junction bases numbered 8, after V lost 3 bases and J lost 3 bases. CDR1 GTSNPN and CDR2 SVGIG come from the germline V gene (reference sequence). CDR3 length: 14 amino acids. DNA for the CDR3: TGTGCCTGGAGCGTTCCCTGGGAGGGCTACGAGCAGTACTTC. This encodes CAWSVPWEGYEQYF.

The J gene is TRBJ2-2, the V gene TRBV15; TRBD2 is a possible D gene (6 bases). This CDR3 contains 13 residues. V dropped 1 base and J dropped 8 bases, with 8 bases sitting between them. CDR1 and CDR2 from the germline V gene are LNHNV and YYDKDF (reference sequence). The CDR3, as DNA: TGTGCCACCAGCAGAGTTCTAGCGGGGGAGCTGTTTTTT. The encoded protein is CATSRVLAGELFF.

The J gene is TRBJ1-4, the V gene TRBV7-2; TRBD1 agrees at 7 bases. J gave up 5 bases and V 5 bases, and 8 bases lay outside the gene matches. Looked up from germline, CDR1 is SGHTA and CDR2 is FQGNSA. CDR3 size: 15 residues. In DNA, the CDR3 is TGTGCCAGCAGCCACTACCCGGGACAGAATGAAAAACTGTTTTTT. It codes for CASSHYPGQNEKLFF.

J is TRBJ1-1 and V is TRBV4-1, with TRBD1 matching 10 bases. The germline CDR1 and CDR2 sequences are MGHRA and YSYEKL. The trim removed 3 bases at V and 3 bases at J, leaving 16 bases unmatched. CDR3 length: 19 amino acids. CDR3: CASSQPRDRGRSGYTEAFF. In nucleotides, the CDR3 is TGCGCCAGCAGCCAGCCCCGGGACAGGGGACGATCGGGGTACACTGAAGCTTTCTTT.

The chain has TRBV30 and TRBJ1-1; unclear D gene. This CDR3 is built from 16 residues. Germline-derived CDR1 and CDR2 are GTSNPN and SVGIG (reference sequence). Trimming removed 1 base at V and 5 bases at J, with 20 bases between. Here the CDR3 DNA reads TGTGCCTGGAGTGGGACCGGAAGTCGAGGGTCGACTGAAGCTTTCTTT. Amino acid sequence: CAWSGTGSRGSTEAFF. The variable domain in full, with the rest retrieved from reference TRBV30 and TRBJ1-1, is SQTIHQWPATLVQPVGSPLSLECTVEGTSNPNLYWYRQAAGRGLQLLFYSVGIGQISSEVPQNLSASRPQDRQFILSSKKLLLSDSGFYLCAWSGTGSRGSTEAFFGQGTRLTVV.

The V and J genes are TRBV7-6 and TRBJ2-5, with no clear D. Between the trimmed V and J ends, which lost 5 bases and 0 bases, there was a span of 4 bases. Per the germline V gene, CDR1 is SGHVS and CDR2 is FNYEAQ. There are 12 residues in the CDR3. The CDR3 sequence is CASSVDQETQYF. CDR3 in DNA: TGTGCCAGCAGCGTCGACCAAGAGACCCAGTACTTC.

V gene TRBV9 combines with J gene TRBJ2-7; 7 bases align to TRBD1. The CDR3 is 14 amino acids. J lost 0 bases, V lost 2 bases, and 2 bases had no gene match. Germline CDR1 and CDR2: SGDLS and YYNGEE. CDR3 coding DNA: TGTGCCAGCAGCGTCGGACAGGTCTCCTACGAGCAGTACTTC. Translating gives CASSVGQVSYEQYF.

The J gene is TRBJ2-1, the V gene TRBV7-9, with TRBD2 matching over 7 bases. Per germline, CDR1 SEHNR and CDR2 FQNEAQ (reference sequence). The CDR3 is 16 amino acids. Trimming at V came to 1 base and at J to 7 bases, leaving 10 bases not matched to a gene. Written as DNA, the CDR3 is TGTGCCAGCAGCTTAGGTCTAGCGGTACGAGGGAATGAGCAGTTCTTC. The encoded protein is CASSLGLAVRGNEQFF.

The chain has TRBV18 and TRBJ1-3, with a possible D match to TRBD1 (6 bases). V was clipped by 3 bases and J by 3 bases, with 15 bases between them. CDR1 is KGHSH, CDR2 LQKENI, per germline. The CDR3 extends over 16 amino acids. The CDR3 bases are TGTGCCAGCTCACCGAACAGGGTACGGTTTGGAAACACCATATATTTT. It encodes CASSPNRVRFGNTIYF.

The gene calls are TRBV6-5 and TRBJ2-5; a possible D gene is TRBD2 (5 bases). The V and J ends lost 3 bases and 2 bases respectively, with 13 bases between them. Germline assignment: CDR1 MNHEY and CDR2 SVGAGI. This CDR3 has 15 residues. The CDR3 is CASSYRVSGQETQYF. CDR3 in DNA: TGTGCCAGCAGTTATAGGGTCTCGGGGCAAGAGACCCAGTACTTC.

The chain carries TRBV27 and TRBJ2-7; TRBD1 agrees at 7 bases. Germline CDR1 is MNHEY and CDR2 is SMNVEV (reference sequence). CDR3 length equals 16 residues. V shed 1 base and J 0 bases; nucleotides not matched to a gene: 6. CDR3 in DNA: TGTGCCAGCAGTTTATGGCAAAGGGGGCCCTCCTACGAGCAGTACTTC. Translating it yields CASSLWQRGPSYEQYF.

The chain uses TRBV19 and TRBJ2-1; TRBD2 matches at 15 bases. CDR3 length equals 18 residues. Per the germline V gene, CDR1 is LNHDA and CDR2 is SQIVND (reference sequence). Trimming cost V 0 bases and J 5 bases; bases outside gene matches: 5. This chain's CDR3 is CASSIDRRTSGRDNEQFF. The DNA for the CDR3 is TGTGCCAGTAGTATAGATAGGAGGACTAGCGGGAGGGACAATGAGCAGTTCTTC.

The genes are TRBV7-6 and TRBJ2-1, with 7 bases fitting TRBD1. The CDR3 is made up of 16 amino acids. V lost 5 bases, J lost 5 bases, and 12 bases stayed unmatched. From germline, CDR1 is SGHVS and CDR2 FNYEAQ. The CDR3 reads CASSPRRQGVNNEQFF. CDR3 sequence (DNA): TGTGCCAGCAGCCCACGCCGACAGGGTGTCAACAATGAGCAGTTCTTC.

The chain uses TRBV9 and TRBJ2-5; 10 positions match TRBD1. CDR3 size: 17 residues. The germline CDR1 and CDR2 sequences are SGDLS and YYNGEE. Trimming took 4 bases from V and 2 from J; bases not matched to a gene: 11. The DNA of the CDR3 is TGTGCCAGCAGCCCTCGGACAGGGGGTTCGGTACAAGAGACCCAGTACTTC. This encodes CASSPRTGGSVQETQYF.

The chain carries TRBV4-1 and TRBJ1-3, with 9 nucleotides matching TRBD1. The CDR3 runs to 15 residues. CDR1 and CDR2 from the germline V gene are MGHRA and YSYEKL. Trimming cost V 3 bases and J 4 bases; bases outside gene matches: 4. The CDR3 protein is CASSHGTGSGNTIYF. As DNA, the CDR3 is TGCGCCAGCAGCCACGGGACAGGGTCAGGAAACACCATATATTTT.

The chain carries TRBV30 and TRBJ1-1, with D maybe TRBD1 (6 bases). V lost 8 bases and J lost 13, with 23 bases in between. The CDR3 consists of 12 residues. The V gene's germline CDR1 is GTSNPN and CDR2 SVGIG (reference sequence). CDR3 protein: CALTPSTGLDFF. DNA of the CDR3: TGTGCCCTCACGCCTTCAACAGGGCTGGATTTCTTT.

The rearrangement uses TRBV15 and TRBJ1-1; D might be TRBD1 (6 bases). The germline V and J ends were trimmed by 0 bases and 9 bases, with 11 bases remaining between them. Germline-derived CDR1 and CDR2 are LNHNV and YYDKDF (reference sequence). There are 13 residues in the CDR3. The CDR3 coding sequence is TGTGCCACCAGCAGAGACTCCGGACAGAAAGCTTTCTTT. Residues: CATSRDSGQKAFF.

This chain joins TRBV15 and TRBJ2-7; D possibly corresponds to TRBD1 (5 bases). Trimming removed 8 bases at V and 0 bases at J, with 11 bases between. Germline V gives CDR1 LNHNV, CDR2 YYDKDF (reference sequence). This CDR3 contains 13 residues. The CDR3 DNA is TGTGCCACCGCCGAACAGGCCTCCTACGAGCAGTACTTC. Translated: CATAEQASYEQYF.

The genes are TRBV15 and TRBJ2-1; 7 bases match TRBD2. Trimming cost V 2 bases and J 2 bases; bases outside gene matches: 6. This CDR3 region has 16 residues. Looked up from germline, CDR1 is LNHNV and CDR2 is YYDKDF (reference sequence). The CDR3 DNA reads TGTGCCACCAGCAGATTTAGCGGGTCTACCTACAATGAGCAGTTCTTC. It encodes CATSRFSGSTYNEQFF.

This chain connects TRBV18 to TRBJ2-1; perhaps TRBD2 as D (7 bases). CDR3 size: 18 residues. The ends were cut back, 0 bases at V and 1 base at J, with 16 bases in the middle. The germline V gene encodes CDR1 KGHSH and CDR2 LQKENI. The CDR3 DNA sequence: TGTGCCAGCTCACCACCGGGGGGCGGGAGCACATCCTACAATGAGCAGTTCTTC. Its protein is CASSPPGGGSTSYNEQFF.